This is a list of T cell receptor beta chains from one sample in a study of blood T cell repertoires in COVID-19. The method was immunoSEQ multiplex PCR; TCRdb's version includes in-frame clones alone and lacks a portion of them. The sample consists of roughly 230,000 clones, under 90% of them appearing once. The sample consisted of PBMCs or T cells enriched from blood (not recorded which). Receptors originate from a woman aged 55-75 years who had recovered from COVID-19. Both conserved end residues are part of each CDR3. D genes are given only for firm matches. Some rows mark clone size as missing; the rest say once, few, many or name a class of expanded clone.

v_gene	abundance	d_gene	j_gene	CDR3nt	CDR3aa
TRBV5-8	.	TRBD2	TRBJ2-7	TGTGCCAGCAGCTTCTTGGTTGAGCGGGACTACGAGCAGTACTTC	CASSFLVERDYEQYF
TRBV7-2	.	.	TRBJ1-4	TGTGCCAGCAGCCCAGATGGGGGCGGGGGTTGGGAAAAACTGTTTTTT	CASSPDGGGGWEKLFF
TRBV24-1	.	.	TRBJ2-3	TGTGCCACCAGTGGTTACACAGGGTATTCTAGCACAGATACGCAGTATTTT	CATSGYTGYSSTDTQYF
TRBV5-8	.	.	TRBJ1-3	TGTGCCAGCAGCTTTGGACTAAGCACCATATATTTT	CASSFGLSTIYF
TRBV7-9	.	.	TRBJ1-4	TGTGCCAGCAAAGCACTAGAGTCTAATGAAAAACTGTTTTTT	CASKALESNEKLFF
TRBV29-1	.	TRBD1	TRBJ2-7	TGCAGCGTTGAAGAAGGTAGGACAGGAAAAGGGGAGCAGTACTTC	CSVEEGRTGKGEQYF
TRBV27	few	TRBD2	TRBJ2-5	TGTGCCAGCAGTTCCACAACCCTGGGACTAGCGGGGAGGGAGACCCAGTACTTC	CASSSTTLGLAGRETQYF
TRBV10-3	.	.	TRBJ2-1	TGTGCCATCAGTGGGCGTCAGGGTATCGACAATGAGCAGTTCTTC	CAISGRQGIDNEQFF
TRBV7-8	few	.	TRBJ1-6	TGTGCCAGCAGCCCTAGCGTGCGGATTAATTCACCCCTCCACTTT	CASSPSVRINSPLHF
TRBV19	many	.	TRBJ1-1	TGTGCCAGTAGTATTTCGCAGGGTTCCGAAGCTTTCTTT	CASSISQGSEAFF
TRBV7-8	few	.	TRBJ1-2	TGTGCCAGCAGCTTAGTGCCAACCGTGGTACAGGGTCCCGATGGCTACACCTTC	CASSLVPTVVQGPDGYTF
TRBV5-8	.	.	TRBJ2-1	TGTGCCAGCAGCTTACTGACTCCTTACAATGAGCAGTTCTTC	CASSLLTPYNEQFF
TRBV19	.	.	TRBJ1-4	TGTGCCAGTAGTGCGTCCTCGACAGCCACTAATGAAAAACTGTTTTTT	CASSASSTATNEKLFF
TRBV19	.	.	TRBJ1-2	TGTGCCAGTCACCAACAGGCCAGGGGCGGCTACACCTTC	CASHQQARGGYTF
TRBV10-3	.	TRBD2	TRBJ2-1	TGTGCCATCAGTGACCCACTAGCGGGAGGGCCCAATGAGCAGTTCTTC	CAISDPLAGGPNEQFF
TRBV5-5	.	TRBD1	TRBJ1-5	TGTGCCAGCAGCTTGGGACAGGGTGGGCCCTATAGCAATCAGCCCCAGCATTTT	CASSLGQGGPYSNQPQHF
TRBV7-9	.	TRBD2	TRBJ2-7	TGTGCCAGCAGCCAAGGGGCTAGCGGATACTCCTACGAGCAGTACTTC	CASSQGASGYSYEQYF
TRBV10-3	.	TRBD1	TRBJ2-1	TGTGCCATCAGCCGGGACAGGGGGAACAATGAGCAGTTCTTC	CAISRDRGNNEQFF
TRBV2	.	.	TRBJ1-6	TGTGCCAGCACCCCTCCCGGCAGGGTTAATTCACCCCTCCACTTT	CASTPPGRVNSPLHF
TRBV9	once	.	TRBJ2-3	TGTGCCAGCAGCTTCCGACTAGTAGATACGCAGTATTTT	CASSFRLVDTQYF
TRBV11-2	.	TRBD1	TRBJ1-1	TGTGCCAGCAGCGCACAGGGGCGGGCTTTCTTT	CASSAQGRAFF
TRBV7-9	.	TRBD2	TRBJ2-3	TGTGCCAGCAGCTTTGGCGCGGGAGCGGATACGCAGTATTTT	CASSFGAGADTQYF